The rows below give T cell receptor beta chains drawn from one sample of a study of OX40 agonist ivuxolimab in advanced cancers. Assay: immunoSEQ multiplex PCR; the TCRdb copy retains only in-frame clones and omits some. The table shows 57,000 or so clones, with roughly four fifths occurring only once. Sequencing was performed on CD4+ or CD8+ T cells sorted from blood, taken in a trial of the OX40 agonist ivuxolimab. Receptor source: an adult with an advanced solid tumor such as melanoma, head and neck, liver or kidney cancer. CDR3s include the opening cysteine and the closing phenylalanine or tryptophan.

v_call	cdr3_aa
TRBV9	CASSAGAFYEQYF
TRBV6-5	CASRLGQGEYGYTF
TRBV6-4	CASSANRDTEAFF
TRBV30	CAWSVQEDQPQHF
TRBV28	CASSLSQAGTIYF
TRBV7-2	CASSFSRAGNEQFF
TRBV4-3	CASSQEQGYEQYF
TRBV7-2	CASSLVHGDQPQHF
TRBV28	CASTDRRYEQYF
TRBV10-3	CAPEAREKLFF